The sequence of this TCR beta chain was determined in a study of shared clonotypes between healthy human individuals. Points from the study as a whole: What rarefaction showed was incomplete sorted-subset sequencing despite large depth. Roughly 5% of naive CD4 clonotypes were common to a few donors.

Data came from immunoSEQ multiplex PCR; TCRdb stores just in-frame clones and leaves some out. In the table there are around 2,000,000 clones, roughly 94% of which are singletons. Comment on this clone: What it binds is not known.

Sequencing was carried out using naive CD4+ T cells sorted from blood. Subset in this sample: CD45RA+ positively selected. This receptor was taken from a man aged 18 to 29 in good health.

The CDR3 sequence is CASRSLAGGPYEQFF. The CDR3, as DNA: TGTGCCAGCAGGTCACTAGCGGGGGGGCCGTATGAGCAGTTCTTC. The V gene is TRBV27, the J gene TRBJ2-1, with TRBD2 matching 13 bases. From germline, CDR1 is MNHEY and CDR2 SMNVEV (reference sequence). V lost 6 bases, J lost 8 bases, and 7 bases stayed unmatched. This CDR3 is 15 amino acids long.